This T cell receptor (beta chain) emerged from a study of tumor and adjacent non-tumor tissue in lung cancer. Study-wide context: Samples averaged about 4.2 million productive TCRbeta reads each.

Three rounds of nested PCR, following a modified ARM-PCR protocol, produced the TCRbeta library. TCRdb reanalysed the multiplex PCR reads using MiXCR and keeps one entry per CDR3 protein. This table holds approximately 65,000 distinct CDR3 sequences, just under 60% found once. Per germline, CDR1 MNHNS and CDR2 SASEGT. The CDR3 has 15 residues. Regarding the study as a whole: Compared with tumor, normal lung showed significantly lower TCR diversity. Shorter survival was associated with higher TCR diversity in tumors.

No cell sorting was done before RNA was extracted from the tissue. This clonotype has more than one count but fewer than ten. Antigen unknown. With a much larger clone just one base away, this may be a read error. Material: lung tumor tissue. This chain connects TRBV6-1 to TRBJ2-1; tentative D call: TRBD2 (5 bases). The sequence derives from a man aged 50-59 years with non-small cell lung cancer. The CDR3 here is CVSSPRRSSYNEQFF. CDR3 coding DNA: TGTGTCAGCAGCCCCCGGAGGAGCTCCTACAATGAGCAGTTCTTC.